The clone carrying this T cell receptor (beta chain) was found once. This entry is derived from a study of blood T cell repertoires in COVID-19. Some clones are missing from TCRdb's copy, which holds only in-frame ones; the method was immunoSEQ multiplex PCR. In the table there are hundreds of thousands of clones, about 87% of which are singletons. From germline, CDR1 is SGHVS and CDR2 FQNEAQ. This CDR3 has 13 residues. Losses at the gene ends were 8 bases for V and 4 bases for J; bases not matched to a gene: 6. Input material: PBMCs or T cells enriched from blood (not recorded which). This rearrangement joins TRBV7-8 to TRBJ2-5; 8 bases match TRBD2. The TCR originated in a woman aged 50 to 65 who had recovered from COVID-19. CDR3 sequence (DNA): TGTGCCAGCCGCGTACGGGGGGGAGAGACCCAGTACTTC. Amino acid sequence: CASRVRGGETQYF.